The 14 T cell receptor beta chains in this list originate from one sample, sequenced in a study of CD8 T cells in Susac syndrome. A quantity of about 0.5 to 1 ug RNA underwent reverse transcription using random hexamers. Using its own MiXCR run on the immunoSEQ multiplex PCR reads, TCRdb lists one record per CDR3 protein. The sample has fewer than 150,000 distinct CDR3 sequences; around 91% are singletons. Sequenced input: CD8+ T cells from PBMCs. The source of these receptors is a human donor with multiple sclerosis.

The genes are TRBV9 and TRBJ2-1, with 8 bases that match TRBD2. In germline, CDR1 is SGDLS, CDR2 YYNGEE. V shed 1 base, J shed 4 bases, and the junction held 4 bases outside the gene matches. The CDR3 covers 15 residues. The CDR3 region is CASSVTASGYNEQFF. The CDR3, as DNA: TGTGCCAGCAGCGTAACGGCTAGCGGGTACAATGAGCAGTTCTTC.

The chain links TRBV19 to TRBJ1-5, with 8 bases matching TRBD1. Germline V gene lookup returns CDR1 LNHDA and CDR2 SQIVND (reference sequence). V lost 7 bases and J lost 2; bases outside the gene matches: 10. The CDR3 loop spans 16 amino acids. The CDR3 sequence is CASKGPGGFGNQPQHF. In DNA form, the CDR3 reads TGTGCCAGTAAGGGGCCAGGGGGCTTTGGCAATCAGCCCCAGCATTTT.

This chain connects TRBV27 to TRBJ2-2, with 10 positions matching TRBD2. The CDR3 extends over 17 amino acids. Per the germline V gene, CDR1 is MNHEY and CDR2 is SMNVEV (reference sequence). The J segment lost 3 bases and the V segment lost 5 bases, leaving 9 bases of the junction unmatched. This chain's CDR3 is CASSTISSGRYTGELFF. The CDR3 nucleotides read TGTGCCAGCAGTACTATCAGTAGCGGGAGGTACACCGGGGAGCTGTTTTTT.

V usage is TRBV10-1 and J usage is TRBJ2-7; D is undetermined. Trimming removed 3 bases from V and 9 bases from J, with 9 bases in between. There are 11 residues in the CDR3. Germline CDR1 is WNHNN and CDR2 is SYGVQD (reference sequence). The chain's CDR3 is CASSDQYVQYF. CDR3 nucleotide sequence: TGCGCCAGCAGTGATCAGTATGTGCAGTACTTC.

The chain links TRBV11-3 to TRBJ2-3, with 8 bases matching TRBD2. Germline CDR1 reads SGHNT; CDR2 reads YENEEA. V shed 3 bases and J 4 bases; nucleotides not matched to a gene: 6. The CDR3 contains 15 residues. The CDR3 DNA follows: TGTGCCAGCAGCTTGGGGGCGGGAGGTGCAGATACGCAGTATTTT. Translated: CASSLGAGGADTQYF.

The CDR3 loop reads CASSPGQGFGELFF. The CDR3 DNA sequence: TGCGCCAGCAGTCCGGGACAGGGGTTCGGGGAGCTGTTTTTT. The J gene is TRBJ2-2, the V gene TRBV5-1; 10 nucleotides match TRBD1. J gave up 7 bases and V 5 bases, and 5 bases lay outside the gene matches. Germline-derived CDR1 and CDR2 are SGHRS and YFSETQ. This CDR3 contains 14 residues.

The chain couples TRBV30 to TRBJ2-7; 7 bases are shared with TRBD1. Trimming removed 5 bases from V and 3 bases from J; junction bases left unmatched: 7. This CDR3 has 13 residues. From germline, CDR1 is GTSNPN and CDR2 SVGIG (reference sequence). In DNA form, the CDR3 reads TGTGCCTGGGCCACAGGGGTCAACTACGAGCAGTACTTC. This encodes CAWATGVNYEQYF.

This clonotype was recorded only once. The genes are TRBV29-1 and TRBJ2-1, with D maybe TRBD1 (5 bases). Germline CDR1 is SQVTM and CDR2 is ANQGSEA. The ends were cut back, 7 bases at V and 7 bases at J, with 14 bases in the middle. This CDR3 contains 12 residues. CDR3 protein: CSARQGRNEQFF. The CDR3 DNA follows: TGCAGCGCTAGGCAGGGTAGGAATGAGCAGTTCTTC.

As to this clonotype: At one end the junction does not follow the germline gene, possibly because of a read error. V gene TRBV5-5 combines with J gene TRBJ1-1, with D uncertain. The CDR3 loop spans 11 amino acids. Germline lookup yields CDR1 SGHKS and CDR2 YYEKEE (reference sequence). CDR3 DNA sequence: TGTGCCAGCAGGGTGAACACTCAAGCTTTCTTT. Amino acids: CASRVNTQAFF.

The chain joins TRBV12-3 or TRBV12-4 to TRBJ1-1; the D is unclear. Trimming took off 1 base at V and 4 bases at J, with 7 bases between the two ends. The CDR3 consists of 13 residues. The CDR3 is CASSLGFTTEAFF. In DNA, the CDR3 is TGTGCCAGCAGTTTAGGGTTCACCACTGAAGCTTTCTTT.

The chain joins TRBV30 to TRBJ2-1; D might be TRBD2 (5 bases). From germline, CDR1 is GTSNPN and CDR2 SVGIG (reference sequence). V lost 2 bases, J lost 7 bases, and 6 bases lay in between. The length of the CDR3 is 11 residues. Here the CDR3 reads CAWSTGNEQFF. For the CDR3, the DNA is TGTGCCTGGAGTACGGGGAATGAGCAGTTCTTC.

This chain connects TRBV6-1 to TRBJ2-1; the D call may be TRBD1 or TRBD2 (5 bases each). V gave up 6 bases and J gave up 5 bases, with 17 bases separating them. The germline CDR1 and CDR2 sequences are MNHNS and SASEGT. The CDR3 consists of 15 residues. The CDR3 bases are TGTGCCAGCAGAATCTCATGGGGGTTTAACAATGAGCAGTTCTTC. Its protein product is CASRISWGFNNEQFF.

CDR3 in DNA: TGCAGCGTTGAAGAGCTCGTTGGGGAAGACTATGGCTACACCTTC. Its translation: CSVEELVGEDYGYTF. The V call is TRBV29-1, the J call TRBJ1-2, with D unclear. Deletions cut 0 bases from V and 3 bases from J, with 14 bases between. In germline, CDR1 is SQVTM, CDR2 ANQGSEA. This CDR3 spans 15 amino acids.

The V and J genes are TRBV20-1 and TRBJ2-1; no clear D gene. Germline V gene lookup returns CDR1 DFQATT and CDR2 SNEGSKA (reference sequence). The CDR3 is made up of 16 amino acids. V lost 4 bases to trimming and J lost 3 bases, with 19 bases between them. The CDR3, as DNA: TGCAGTGCTACCCCGCCCGAGTCCTGGGGCTACAATGAGCAGTTCTTC. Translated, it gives CSATPPESWGYNEQFF.